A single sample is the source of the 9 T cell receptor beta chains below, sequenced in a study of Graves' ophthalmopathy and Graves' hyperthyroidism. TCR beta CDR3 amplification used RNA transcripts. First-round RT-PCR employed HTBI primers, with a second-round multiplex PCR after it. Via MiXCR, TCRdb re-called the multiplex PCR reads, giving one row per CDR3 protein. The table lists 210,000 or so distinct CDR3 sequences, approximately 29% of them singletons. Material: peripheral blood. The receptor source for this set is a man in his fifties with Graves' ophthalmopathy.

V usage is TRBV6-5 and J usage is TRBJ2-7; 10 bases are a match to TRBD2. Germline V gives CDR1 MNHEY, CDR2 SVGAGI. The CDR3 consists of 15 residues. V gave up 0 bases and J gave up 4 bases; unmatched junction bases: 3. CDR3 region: CASSYSPSGSYEQYF. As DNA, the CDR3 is TGTGCCAGCAGTTACTCTCCTAGCGGGAGTTACGAGCAGTACTTC.

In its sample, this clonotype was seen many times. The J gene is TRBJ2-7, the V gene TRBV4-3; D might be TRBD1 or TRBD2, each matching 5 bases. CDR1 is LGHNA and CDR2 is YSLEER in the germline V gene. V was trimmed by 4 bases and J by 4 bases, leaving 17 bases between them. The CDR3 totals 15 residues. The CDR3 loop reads CASSPGAGTGYEQYF. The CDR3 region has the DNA TGCGCCAGCAGCCCCGGGGCTGGGACGGGGTACGAGCAGTACTTC.

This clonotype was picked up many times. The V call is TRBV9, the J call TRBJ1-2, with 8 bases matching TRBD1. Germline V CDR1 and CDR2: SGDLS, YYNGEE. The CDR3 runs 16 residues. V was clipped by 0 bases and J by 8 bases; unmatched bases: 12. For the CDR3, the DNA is TGTGCCAGCAGCGTAGACCCCTCAGGACAGGGCGGAGGCTACACCTTC. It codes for CASSVDPSGQGGGYTF.

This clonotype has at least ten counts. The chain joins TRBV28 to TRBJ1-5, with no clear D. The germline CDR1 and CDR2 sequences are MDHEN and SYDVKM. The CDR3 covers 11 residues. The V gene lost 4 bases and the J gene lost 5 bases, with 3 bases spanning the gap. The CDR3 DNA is TGTGCCAGCAGTTCCTATCAGCCCCAGCATTTT. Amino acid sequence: CASSSYQPQHF. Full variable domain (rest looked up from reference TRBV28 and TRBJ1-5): DVKVTQSSRYLVKRTGEKVFLECVQDMDHENMFWYRQDPGLGLRLIYFSYDVKMKEKGDIPEGYSVSREKKERFSLILESASTNQTSMYLCASSSYQPQHFGDGTRLSIL.

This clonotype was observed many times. The CDR3: CASGRDQPPYEQYF. CDR3 sequence (DNA): TGTGCCAGTGGCCGGGACCAGCCGCCCTACGAGCAGTACTTC. The chain links TRBV9 to TRBJ2-7; TRBD1 or TRBD2 may be the D gene (5 bases each). This CDR3 has 14 residues. Trimming took off 8 bases at V and 2 bases at J, with 17 bases between the two ends. Germline V gene data show CDR1 as SGDLS and CDR2 as YYNGEE. Full variable domain (rest looked up from reference TRBV9 and TRBJ2-7): DSGVTQTPKHLITATGQRVTLRCSPRSGDLSVYWYQQSLDQGLQFLIQYYNGEERAKGNILERFSAQQFPDLHSELNLSSLELGDSALYFCASGRDQPPYEQYFGPGTRLTVT.

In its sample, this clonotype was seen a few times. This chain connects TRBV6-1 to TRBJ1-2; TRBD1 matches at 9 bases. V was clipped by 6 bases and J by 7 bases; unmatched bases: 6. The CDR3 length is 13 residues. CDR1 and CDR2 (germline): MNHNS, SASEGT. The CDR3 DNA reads TGTGCCAGCAGGCGGGGACAGGGTTTTGGCTACACCTTC. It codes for CASRRGQGFGYTF.

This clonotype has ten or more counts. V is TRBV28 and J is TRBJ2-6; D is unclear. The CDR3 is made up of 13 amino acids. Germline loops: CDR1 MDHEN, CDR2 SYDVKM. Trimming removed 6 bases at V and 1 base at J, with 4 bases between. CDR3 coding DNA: TGTGCCAGCAGGGGATCTGGGGCCAACGTCCTGACTTTC. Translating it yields CASRGSGANVLTF.

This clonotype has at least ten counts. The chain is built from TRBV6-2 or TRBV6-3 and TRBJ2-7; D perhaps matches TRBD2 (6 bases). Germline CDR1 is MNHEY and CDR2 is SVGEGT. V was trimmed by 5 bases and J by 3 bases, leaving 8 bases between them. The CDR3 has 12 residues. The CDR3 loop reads CASSRLVYEQYF. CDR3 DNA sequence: TGTGCCAGCAGTCGACTAGTCTACGAGCAGTACTTC.

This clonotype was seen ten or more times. CDR3 bases: TGTGCCATCAGGGCCAGGGGTATTGACGAGCAGTACTTC. Protein product: CAIRARGIDEQYF. The chain recombines TRBV10-3 with TRBJ2-7, with D possibly matching TRBD1 (6 bases). Germline values: CDR1 ENHRY, CDR2 SYGVKD. V lost 6 bases to trimming and J lost 5 bases, with 14 bases between them. CDR3 length: 13 residues.